The entry that follows covers one TCR beta chain sequence. Its specificity is not known. Selected positively for CCR7 and CD45RO-negative, naive CD8 cells excluded terminally differentiated effector memory CD45RA+ cells. The sample originates from a study of shared clonotypes between healthy human individuals. Overall study: A few men and a couple of women, aged 18 to 49, were donors.

In the original processing: Sequence data from immunoSEQ were junction-only and lacked quality scores; consequently, filtering differed. Profiled with immunoSEQ multiplex PCR; TCRdb holds only in-frame clones, not every one. V, J and clone size were drawn from that table, and D and trimming were deduced from the DNA. The sample consists of about 820,000 clones, approximately 92% of them appearing once. Study-wide findings and caveats: Relative to clonotypes present in all four donors, those not shared had lower generation probabilities.

Sequencing was done on a sample of naive CD8+ T cells sorted from blood. This TCR was sampled from a man under 40 in good health.

The CDR3 loop reads CASIQTGGFGGELFF. CDR3 bases: TGTGCCAGCATTCAAACAGGGGGCTTCGGCGGGGAGCTGTTTTTT. The J gene is TRBJ2-2, the V gene TRBV6-6; 9 nucleotides match TRBD1. From germline, CDR1 is MNHNY and CDR2 SVGAGI (reference sequence). The CDR3 spans 15 residues. Unmatched junction bases numbered 10, after V lost 7 bases and J lost 7 bases.